The sequence of this TCR beta chain was determined in a study of cytomegalovirus exposure and HLA in healthy donors. Overall study context: The use of the same platform for the 100 to 150 validation repertoires and the approximately 670 first-cohort repertoires was reported by a later analysis.

About this clone itself: Its antigen is still unknown.

Here immunoSEQ multiplex PCR was the method, and the copy in TCRdb shows in-frame clones only, minus some. The table shows 65,000 to 95,000 clones, with roughly 95% occurring only once. V was pared by 0 bases and J by 4 bases, with 19 bases between. CDR1 LNHDA and CDR2 SQIVND come from the germline V gene (reference sequence). The CDR3 runs 18 residues. Study-wide findings and caveats: Investigators reported more than 150 TCR beta chains as tied to cytomegalovirus. Most TCR sequences were seen very rarely across donors, but some public TCRs occurred in many. In vitro data verified three CMV-associated chains as specific for CMV antigens.

This receptor was identified in a man aged 18 to 35 in good health and CMV-seronegative. Sequenced: PBMCs. The chain couples TRBV19 to TRBJ1-5; tentatively, D is TRBD1 (5 bases). The CDR3 loop reads CASSIDRGSRAVNQPQHF. In nucleotides, the CDR3 is TGTGCCAGTAGTATAGATCGGGGGTCGAGGGCGGTAAATCAGCCCCAGCATTTT.